These T cell receptor beta chains were read from a single sample in a study of T-cell memory formation after mild COVID-19. TCRdb reanalysed the 5' RACE reads using MiXCR and keeps one entry per CDR3 protein. This table has a few hundred thousand distinct CDR3 sequences, approximately 15% appearing once. Sequencing was done on a sample of PBMCs or a T cell subset sorted from them (not recorded which). The source is a man between 18 and 35 years old who had mild COVID-19 (a few samples of this study predate the infection). Cell type and time point are not known. The CDR3 runs from the conserved cysteine through the conserved F or W. The D gene is left open where the match is weak. Clone sizes are given selectively: once, few, many, or a class where the clone is expanded.

TRBV11-2,few,TRBJ2-2,-,TGTGCCAGCAGCGTCGGTGAAAGCGGGGAGCTGTTTTTT,CASSVGESGELFF
TRBV10-3,-,TRBJ2-1,TRBD2,TGTGCCATCAGTGAAATGACTAGCGGGGGACGAGTTGAGCAGTTCTTC,CAISEMTSGGRVEQFF
TRBV7-6,-,TRBJ2-1,-,TGTGCCAGCAGCCACTGGGTCTTTGCGGGGCAGTTCTTC,CASSHWVFAGQFF
TRBV6-5,-,TRBJ2-7,TRBD2,TGTGCCAGCAGTTATTATGGGGGGGTTCCCTACGAGCAGTACTTC,CASSYYGGVPYEQYF
TRBV7-9,few,TRBJ1-3,TRBD1,TGTGCCAGCAGCCGGGACAGGCTCTCTGGAAACACCATATATTTT,CASSRDRLSGNTIYF
TRBV2,few,TRBJ1-5,-,TGTGCCAGCAGTGAAGCGGGGGCGTCGGGTCAGCCCCAGCATTTT,CASSEAGASGQPQHF
TRBV9,-,TRBJ2-1,TRBD1,TGTGCCAGCAGCGCCCGGGACAGAACCTACAATGAGCAGTTCTTC,CASSARDRTYNEQFF
TRBV7-8,many,TRBJ2-3,TRBD1,TGTGCCAGCAGCTGGAACAGGGGTGACACAGATACGCAGTATTTT,CASSWNRGDTDTQYF
TRBV29-1,-,TRBJ2-1,TRBD1,TGCAGCGTTGAGCGTCGAGGCAGGGGGCAAAATGAGCAGTTCTTC,CSVERRGRGQNEQFF
TRBV5-1,few,TRBJ1-5,TRBD1,TGCGCCAGCAGCAAAGTCCCGGGACAGGGGTCTCTAACGCAGCCCCAGCATTTT,CASSKVPGQGSLTQPQHF
TRBV9,-,TRBJ1-6,TRBD1,TGTGCCAGCAGCGCCCGGGACAGGGGATATAATTCACCCCTCCACTTT,CASSARDRGYNSPLHF
TRBV4-1,-,TRBJ1-2,-,TGCGCCAGCAGCCTGGGGGGCTTAGCTAACTATGGCTACACCTTC,CASSLGGLANYGYTF
TRBV6-2/TRBV6-3,once,TRBJ2-7,-,TGTGCCAGCACGTTTTTGAGGCGAGGACTCAGCGAGCAGTACTTC,CASTFLRRGLSEQYF
TRBV9,-,TRBJ2-3,-,TGTGCCAGCAGCCCCCGGGGGCCAAGGGAAGGAGATACGCAGTATTTT,CASSPRGPREGDTQYF
TRBV5-1,many,TRBJ2-7,TRBD1,TGCGCCAGCAGCCGGGGACAGACGTACGAGCAGTACTTC,CASSRGQTYEQYF
TRBV5-1,-,TRBJ1-3,-,TGCGCCAGCAGCTTCCAGGGCGGCTTCACTGGAAACACCATATATTTT,CASSFQGGFTGNTIYF
TRBV11-2,-,TRBJ1-6,-,TGTGCCAGCACCCTGGGAGAAGGGGGACTCTATAATTCACCCCTCCACTTT,CASTLGEGGLYNSPLHF
TRBV7-2,-,TRBJ2-7,-,TGTGCCAGCAGCCTCGGGACCCCGTTTTTCGAGCAGTACTTC,CASSLGTPFFEQYF
TRBV18,-,TRBJ1-5,-,TGTGCCAGCTTCCAGGGCTTCAATCAGCCCCAGCATTTT,CASFQGFNQPQHF
TRBV15,-,TRBJ1-1,-,TGTGCCACCTCTCGCAGCCAGAACACTGAAGCTTTCTTT,CATSRSQNTEAFF
TRBV5-1,-,TRBJ2-5,-,TGCGCCAGCAGCCCGACCAGTCGCACCCAAGAGACCCAGTACTTC,CASSPTSRTQETQYF
TRBV9,-,TRBJ1-6,-,TGTGCCAGCAGCGCCCAGGCCGGGGATACTTCACCCCTCCACTTT,CASSAQAGDTSPLHF
TRBV20-1,-,TRBJ1-1,-,TGCAGAGTAACGTTAGGCACTGAAGCTTTCTTT,CRVTLGTEAFF